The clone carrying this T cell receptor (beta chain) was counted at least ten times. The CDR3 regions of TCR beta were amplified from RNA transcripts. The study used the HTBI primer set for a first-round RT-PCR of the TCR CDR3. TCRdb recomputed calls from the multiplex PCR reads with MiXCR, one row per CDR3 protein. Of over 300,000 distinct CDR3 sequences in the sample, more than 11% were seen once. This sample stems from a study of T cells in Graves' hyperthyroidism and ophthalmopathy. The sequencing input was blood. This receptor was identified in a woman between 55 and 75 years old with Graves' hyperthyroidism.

Here the CDR3 DNA reads TGTGCCAGCAGCCGGACGGGACAAGAGACCCAGTACTTC. Encoded protein: CASSRTGQETQYF. The chain links TRBV2 to TRBJ2-5; possible D gene TRBD2, 5 bases. Germline V CDR1 and CDR2: SNHLY, FYNNEI. CDR3 length: 13 amino acids. The V end lost 6 bases, the J end lost 2 bases, and 10 bases lay between the germline ends.